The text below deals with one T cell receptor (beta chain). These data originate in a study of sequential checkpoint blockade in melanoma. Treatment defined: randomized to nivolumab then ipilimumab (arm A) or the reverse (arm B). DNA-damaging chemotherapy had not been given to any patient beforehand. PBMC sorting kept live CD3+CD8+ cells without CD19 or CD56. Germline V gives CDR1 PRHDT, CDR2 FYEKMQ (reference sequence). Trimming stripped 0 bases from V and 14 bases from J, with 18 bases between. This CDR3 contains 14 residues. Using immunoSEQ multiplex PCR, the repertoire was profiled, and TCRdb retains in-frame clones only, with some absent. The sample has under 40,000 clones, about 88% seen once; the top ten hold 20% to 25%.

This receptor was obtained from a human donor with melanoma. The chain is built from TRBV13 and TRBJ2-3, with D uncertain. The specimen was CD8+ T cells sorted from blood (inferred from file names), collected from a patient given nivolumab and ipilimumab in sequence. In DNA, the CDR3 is TGTGCCAGCAGCTTAGGGATACCGGGTCCTTTAGGGTATTTT. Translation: CASSLGIPGPLGYF.